These T cell receptor beta chains were read from a single sample in a study of molecular identifiers for immune sequencing clone quantification. A single record per CDR3 protein comes from TCRdb applying MiXCR to the PCR reads. The table lists a few hundred thousand distinct CDR3 sequences, under 30% of them singletons. Sequences were obtained from naive CD8+ T cells from blood, with Jurkat cell RNA spiked in. The receptors come from a human donor in good health. Some libraries in this study had Jurkat cell RNA spiked in. Each CDR3 is given with its conserved first and last residue. Fields, in order: CDR3 DNA, CDR3 protein, V gene, clone size, D gene, J gene. The D gene is left open where the match is weak. Clone size appears in some rows only: once, few, many, or a class for an expanded clone.

CDR3nt: TGTGCCTGGGAGGGACTAGCGGCAAACACCGGGGAGCTGTTTTTT
CDR3aa: CAWEGLAANTGELFF
v_gene: TRBV30
abundance: few
d_gene: TRBD2
j_gene: TRBJ2-2

CDR3nt: TGCAGTGTCCCTAGCGGGACCACCTACGAGCAGTACTTC
CDR3aa: CSVPSGTTYEQYF
v_gene: TRBV20-1
abundance: few
d_gene: TRBD2
j_gene: TRBJ2-7

CDR3nt: TGTGCCAGCAGCGAGACAGGTTTATCCGACGAGCAGTACTTC
CDR3aa: CASSETGLSDEQYF
v_gene: TRBV13
abundance: .
d_gene: .
j_gene: TRBJ2-7

CDR3nt: TGTGCCAGCAGCTTAAGAGTGGGCAGGCACCAAGAGACCCAGTACTTC
CDR3aa: CASSLRVGRHQETQYF
v_gene: TRBV7-2
abundance: many
d_gene: .
j_gene: TRBJ2-5

CDR3nt: TGCAGTGCTAGAGATCACGGGGAAGGGAATGGAAACACCATATATTTT
CDR3aa: CSARDHGEGNGNTIYF
v_gene: TRBV20-1
abundance: .
d_gene: .
j_gene: TRBJ1-3

CDR3nt: TGTGCCAGCAGCTTAGTTCAGGGCGATGAAAAACTGTTTTTT
CDR3aa: CASSLVQGDEKLFF
v_gene: TRBV13
abundance: few
d_gene: .
j_gene: TRBJ1-4

CDR3nt: TGTGCCAGCAGTTACGGGCCCGGACTAGCGGGAATTTACGAGCAGTACTTC
CDR3aa: CASSYGPGLAGIYEQYF
v_gene: TRBV6-2/TRBV6-3
abundance: few
d_gene: TRBD2
j_gene: TRBJ2-7

CDR3nt: TGTGCCAGCAGTCTGATAGCGGGCGAGACCCAGTCCTTC
CDR3aa: CASSLIAGETQSF
v_gene: TRBV12-3/TRBV12-4
abundance: .
d_gene: TRBD2
j_gene: TRBJ2-5

CDR3nt: TGTGCCAGCAGTTACTCCGGGGACCCAAACACTGAAGCTTTCTTT
CDR3aa: CASSYSGDPNTEAFF
v_gene: TRBV6-2/TRBV6-3
abundance: .
d_gene: .
j_gene: TRBJ1-1

CDR3nt: TGCGCCAGCAGCCAAGACCCCCGACAGGTTAGCACAGATACGCAGTATTTT
CDR3aa: CASSQDPRQVSTDTQYF
v_gene: TRBV4-3
abundance: .
d_gene: .
j_gene: TRBJ2-3

CDR3nt: TGTGCCAGCAGTTTCCGAAACGGCGTTGGCTACACCTTC
CDR3aa: CASSFRNGVGYTF
v_gene: TRBV27
abundance: few
d_gene: .
j_gene: TRBJ1-2

CDR3nt: TGCAGCGTTGAGCACAGGGAAGAGACCCAGTACTTC
CDR3aa: CSVEHREETQYF
v_gene: TRBV29-1
abundance: many
d_gene: .
j_gene: TRBJ2-5

CDR3nt: TGTGCCAGCAGTTTAATGGTCAGGGTGGGGACCGGGGAGCTGTTTTTT
CDR3aa: CASSLMVRVGTGELFF
v_gene: TRBV28
abundance: few
d_gene: .
j_gene: TRBJ2-2

CDR3nt: TGCAGTGCGCTTTCCCAGGCCTCGGCAGGAGATACGCAGTATTTT
CDR3aa: CSALSQASAGDTQYF
v_gene: TRBV20-1
abundance: many
d_gene: .
j_gene: TRBJ2-3

CDR3nt: TGTGCCAGCAGCTTAACCATCCCCCCCACAGATACGCAGTATTTT
CDR3aa: CASSLTIPPTDTQYF
v_gene: TRBV11-2
abundance: few
d_gene: .
j_gene: TRBJ2-3

CDR3nt: TGTGCCAGCAGTTCCGGGGCGCCCACCGTGGCCAACGTCCTGACTTTC
CDR3aa: CASSSGAPTVANVLTF
v_gene: TRBV27
abundance: .
d_gene: .
j_gene: TRBJ2-6

CDR3nt: TGTGCCAGCAGTTTAATAGGGGAGGACACCGGGGAGCTGTTTTTT
CDR3aa: CASSLIGEDTGELFF
v_gene: TRBV28
abundance: .
d_gene: .
j_gene: TRBJ2-2

CDR3nt: TGCGCCAGCAGCTTGGGGACAGGGGCCTCCTACGAGCAGTACTTC
CDR3aa: CASSLGTGASYEQYF
v_gene: TRBV5-1
abundance: few
d_gene: TRBD1
j_gene: TRBJ2-7

CDR3nt: TGTGCCAGCAGCTATGGAAAGGCGACCCTCCACTTT
CDR3aa: CASSYGKATLHF
v_gene: TRBV5-6
abundance: many
d_gene: .
j_gene: TRBJ1-6

CDR3nt: TGTGCCAGCAGACGTTGGGACAGAGACCAAGAGACCCAGTACTTC
CDR3aa: CASRRWDRDQETQYF
v_gene: TRBV11-1
abundance: .
d_gene: TRBD1
j_gene: TRBJ2-5

CDR3nt: TGTGCCATCAGAGGAACTAGCGGGGGCACAGATACGCAGTATTTT
CDR3aa: CAIRGTSGGTDTQYF
v_gene: TRBV10-3
abundance: .
d_gene: TRBD2
j_gene: TRBJ2-3

CDR3nt: TGTGCCAGCAGCGTAGCAGATCGCTCTGGAAACACCATGTATTTT
CDR3aa: CASSVADRSGNTMYF
v_gene: TRBV9
abundance: .
d_gene: .
j_gene: TRBJ1-3

CDR3nt: TGTGCCAGCAGTTACGCCCTAGCGGGGGGAGATACGCAGTATTTT
CDR3aa: CASSYALAGGDTQYF
v_gene: TRBV6-2/TRBV6-3
abundance: few
d_gene: TRBD2
j_gene: TRBJ2-3

CDR3nt: TGTGCCAGCAACAGCGGGACTAGCAGATTCACAGATACGCAGTATTTT
CDR3aa: CASNSGTSRFTDTQYF
v_gene: TRBV27
abundance: few
d_gene: TRBD2
j_gene: TRBJ2-3

CDR3nt: TGTGCCAGCACCCGAAGTTTTTCTGAGACCCAGTACTTC
CDR3aa: CASTRSFSETQYF
v_gene: TRBV12-3/TRBV12-4
abundance: few
d_gene: .
j_gene: TRBJ2-5